The 29 T cell receptor beta chains given below trace back to one sample, sequenced in a study of T-cell memory formation after mild COVID-19. TCRdb reprocessed the 5' RACE reads via MiXCR and lists one record per CDR3 protein. The sample includes hundreds of thousands of distinct CDR3 sequences, roughly 18% of them seen just once. Sequenced sample: PBMCs or a T cell subset sorted from them (not recorded which). Receptors were obtained from an adult woman who had mild COVID-19 (a few samples of this study predate the infection). Cell type and time point are not known.

V usage is TRBV15 and J usage is TRBJ2-1; 13 positions match TRBD2. After removal of 0 bases from V and 4 bases from J, the junction contained 9 bases not matched to a gene. Per germline, CDR1 LNHNV and CDR2 YYDKDF (reference sequence). CDR3 length: 19 amino acids. The CDR3 nucleotides are TGTGCCACCAGCAGAGATTATGGACTAGCGGGGGAAAAATACAATGAGCAGTTCTTC. Protein product: CATSRDYGLAGEKYNEQFF.

The gene calls are TRBV27 and TRBJ1-6; no clear D gene. Trimming took off 2 bases at V and 9 bases at J, with 11 bases between the two ends. The CDR3 has 14 residues. Germline assignment: CDR1 MNHEY and CDR2 SMNVEV (reference sequence). This chain's CDR3 is CASSLIDTGSPLHF. The CDR3, as DNA: TGTGCCAGCAGTTTAATCGACACGGGTTCACCCCTCCACTTT.

This clonotype was counted a few times. The chain couples TRBV29-1 to TRBJ2-1, with D possibly matching TRBD2 (6 bases). This CDR3 spans 13 amino acids. Per the germline V gene, CDR1 is SQVTM and CDR2 is ANQGSEA. The ends were cut back, 6 bases at V and 6 bases at J, with 15 bases in the middle. The CDR3 reads CSVNPGGFNEQFF. The CDR3 DNA reads as TGCAGCGTCAACCCTGGGGGGTTCAATGAGCAGTTCTTC.

This clonotype was counted between two and nine times. This chain links TRBV15 with TRBJ1-4, with D unclear. The germline CDR1 and CDR2 sequences are LNHNV and YYDKDF (reference sequence). The length of the CDR3 is 15 residues. V was pared by 4 bases and J by 6 bases, with 15 bases between. The CDR3 DNA follows: TGTGCCACCAGCACTCCGGAGGGCGGTTATGAAAAACTGTTTTTT. Residues: CATSTPEGGYEKLFF.

The chain recombines TRBV5-6 with TRBJ1-2, with TRBD1 matching over 8 bases. The V segment lost 5 bases and the J segment 5 bases; nucleotides outside the gene matches: 5. Germline-derived CDR1 and CDR2 are SGHDT and YYEEEE. This CDR3 region has 13 residues. The CDR3 region has the DNA TGTGCCAGCAGAAAAAGACAGGGGTATGGCTACACCTTC. Translation: CASRKRQGYGYTF. Looking up the rest from reference TRBV5-6 and TRBJ1-2 gives the full variable domain: DAGVTQSPTHLIKTRGQQVTLRCSPKSGHDTVSWYQQALGQGPQFIFQYYEEEERQRGNFPDRFSGHQFPNYSSELNVNALLLGDSALYLCASRKRQGYGYTFGSGTRLTVV.

This clonotype was observed a few times. The chain uses TRBV10-3 and TRBJ2-3, with D possibly TRBD2 on 5 matching bases. The germline V gene has CDR1 ENHRY and CDR2 SYGVKD. The CDR3 extends over 13 amino acids. V was trimmed by 0 bases and J by 5 bases, leaving 6 bases between them. The CDR3 protein is CAISESGKDTQYF. The CDR3 region has the DNA TGTGCCATCAGTGAGTCCGGGAAAGATACGCAGTATTTT.

This chain connects TRBV5-5 to TRBJ2-7; D remains unclear. Trimming took off 0 bases at V and 3 bases at J, with 13 bases between the two ends. The germline V gene has CDR1 SGHKS and CDR2 YYEKEE (reference sequence). The CDR3 has 15 residues. CDR3 nucleotide sequence: TGTGCCAGCAGCTTGGCCCCGGGCCTCGGCTACGAGCAGTACTTC. Encoded protein: CASSLAPGLGYEQYF.

This clonotype was found a few times. The chain joins TRBV6-2 or TRBV6-3 to TRBJ1-3; D is unclear. Per germline, CDR1 MNHEY and CDR2 SVGEGT. The ends were cut back, 5 bases at V and 0 bases at J, with 11 bases in the middle. The CDR3 runs 15 residues. DNA of the CDR3: TGTGCCAGCAGTGACTTCGGGGTCTCTGGAAACACCATATATTTT. Its translation is CASSDFGVSGNTIYF.

This clonotype was detected a few times. This rearrangement joins TRBV6-5 to TRBJ2-7; 7 nucleotides match TRBD1. Germline trimming cut 2 bases from V and 4 bases from J; bases unmatched to any gene: 5. This CDR3 region has 14 residues. Germline values: CDR1 MNHEY, CDR2 SVGAGI. The CDR3 sequence is CASSYTGTDYEQYF. The CDR3 coding sequence is TGTGCCAGCAGTTACACCGGGACAGATTACGAGCAGTACTTC.

This clonotype was observed a handful of times. The chain employs TRBV11-2 and TRBJ2-7; possibly TRBD2 for D (7 bases). CDR3 length equals 14 residues. Germline V gene lookup returns CDR1 SGHAT and CDR2 FQNNGV. V was trimmed by 5 bases and J by 2 bases, leaving 13 bases between them. CDR3: CASSAWGGPYEQYF. The CDR3 nucleotides are TGTGCCAGCAGCGCCTGGGGGGGGCCCTACGAGCAGTACTTC.

V usage is TRBV4-2 and J usage is TRBJ1-2, with unresolved D. Germline V gives CDR1 LGHNA, CDR2 YNFKEQ. Trimming stripped 4 bases from V and 2 bases from J, with 14 bases between. The CDR3 is 15 residues long. In nucleotides, the CDR3 is TGTGCCAGCAGCCCTCTCAAGGCGGGGAACTATGGCTACACCTTC. As protein: CASSPLKAGNYGYTF.

Ten or more counts support this clonotype. V gene TRBV12-3 or TRBV12-4 combines with J gene TRBJ2-3; 7 bases fit TRBD1. V lost 10 bases and J lost 1; bases outside the gene matches: 5. This CDR3 region has 13 residues. In DNA form, the CDR3 reads TGTGCCACCAGCACAGGGGGCACAGATACGCAGTATTTT. The encoded protein is CATSTGGTDTQYF.

This clonotype has a handful of counts. CDR3 coding DNA: TGTGCCTGGACGGAGGACCGCCTTAATGAAAAACTGTTTTTT. Translation gives CAWTEDRLNEKLFF. The rearrangement joins TRBV30 to TRBJ1-4; the D is unclear. The CDR3 consists of 14 residues. V lost 4 bases and J lost 4, with 13 bases in between. Germline loops: CDR1 GTSNPN, CDR2 SVGIG (reference sequence). The full variable domain, in which reference TRBV30 and TRBJ1-4 provide the parts outside the CDR3, is SQTIHQWPATLVQPVGSPLSLECTVEGTSNPNLYWYRQAAGRGLQLLFYSVGIGQISSEVPQNLSASRPQDRQFILSSKKLLLSDSGFYLCAWTEDRLNEKLFFGSGTQLSVL.

The chain uses TRBV3-1 and TRBJ2-1, with 7 bases that match TRBD2. Germline CDR1 reads LGHDT; CDR2 reads YNNKEL (reference sequence). The CDR3 is 18 amino acids. The junction had 13 bases not matched to a gene; V was cut back by 4 bases and J by 1 base. The CDR3 reads CASSPRMAASGSYNEQFF. The CDR3 region has the DNA TGTGCCAGCAGCCCAAGGATGGCGGCTAGCGGATCCTACAATGAGCAGTTCTTC.

The chain joins TRBV9 to TRBJ2-2, with 8 bases lining up with TRBD2. Trimming at V came to 7 bases and at J to 5 bases, leaving 10 bases not matched to a gene. The CDR3 contains 15 residues. Germline CDR1 and CDR2: SGDLS and YYNGEE. The CDR3: CASSEGGGRTGELFF. CDR3 DNA sequence: TGTGCCAGCTCCGAGGGGGGCGGGAGGACCGGGGAGCTGTTTTTT.

This clonotype has more than one count but fewer than ten. The J gene is TRBJ2-7, the V gene TRBV7-6; 11 bases match TRBD2. The J segment lost 7 bases and the V segment lost 1 base, leaving 6 bases of the junction unmatched. The germline V gene encodes CDR1 SGHVS and CDR2 FNYEAQ. The CDR3 consists of 15 residues. DNA of the CDR3: TGTGCCAGCAGCTTAGAGATAGCGGGAGGGCGAGAGCAGTACTTC. This translates into CASSLEIAGGREQYF.

This clonotype occurred many times. The J gene is TRBJ2-1, the V gene TRBV20-1, with TRBD2 identical over 12 bases. From germline, CDR1 is DFQATT and CDR2 SNEGSKA (reference sequence). This CDR3 has 15 amino acids. J gave up 8 bases and V 0 bases, and 5 bases lay outside the gene matches. CDR3 residues: CSARELAGGRHEQFF. The DNA for the CDR3 is TGCAGTGCTAGAGAACTAGCGGGAGGTAGGCATGAGCAGTTCTTC.

This clonotype was detected only a few times. V is TRBV18 and J is TRBJ2-6, with 11 bases that match TRBD1. J gave up 4 bases and V 1 base, and 3 bases lay outside the gene matches. Germline V gene lookup returns CDR1 KGHSH and CDR2 LQKENI. CDR3 length equals 17 residues. The CDR3 reads CASSPRTGGDGANVLTF. DNA of the CDR3: TGTGCCAGCTCACCACGGACAGGGGGCGACGGGGCCAACGTCCTGACTTTC.

This clonotype occurred a few times. This chain joins TRBV4-3 and TRBJ2-3; 8 bases are a match to TRBD1. Per the germline V gene, CDR1 is LGHNA and CDR2 is YSLEER. The CDR3 loop spans 15 amino acids. After removal of 1 base from V and 3 bases from J, the junction contained 3 bases not matched to a gene. In DNA form, the CDR3 reads TGCGCCAGCAGCCAAGGACAGGGGAGTACAGATACGCAGTATTTT. This codes for CASSQGQGSTDTQYF.

In this sample, this clonotype turned up a few times. The rearrangement uses TRBV20-1 and TRBJ2-7, with 11 bases fitting TRBD2. The length of the CDR3 is 15 residues. Looked up from germline, CDR1 is DFQATT and CDR2 is SNEGSKA (reference sequence). The trim removed 5 bases at V and 2 bases at J, leaving 8 bases unmatched. CDR3 region: CSAPPSGGLPYEQYF. In DNA form, the CDR3 reads TGCAGTGCTCCCCCTAGCGGGGGGCTTCCCTACGAGCAGTACTTC.

There are a few counts of this clonotype. The rearrangement joins TRBV2 to TRBJ2-1, with 9 bases matching TRBD1. The CDR3 is 19 residues long. CDR1 SNHLY and CDR2 FYNNEI come from the germline V gene. The junction had 15 bases not matched to a gene; V was cut back by 6 bases and J by 0 bases. The CDR3 loop reads CASSPNPGQGKSSYNEQFF. CDR3 coding DNA: TGTGCCAGCAGCCCGAACCCGGGACAGGGCAAGAGCTCCTACAATGAGCAGTTCTTC.

In this sample, this clonotype turned up a few times. V and J are TRBV2 and TRBJ2-5, with 7 bases that match TRBD1. The CDR3 consists of 18 residues. Losses at the gene ends were 3 bases for V and 5 bases for J; bases not matched to a gene: 18. Germline-derived CDR1 and CDR2 are SNHLY and FYNNEI. The CDR3 nucleotides read TGTGCCAGCAGTGATCCCCTGGGCATACAGGGGCAGGGGGAGACCCAGTACTTC. This gives the protein CASSDPLGIQGQGETQYF.

This chain joins TRBV6-5 and TRBJ2-1, with TRBD1 matching over 10 bases. The germline V gene encodes CDR1 MNHEY and CDR2 SVGAGI. The CDR3 totals 16 residues. The V segment lost 6 bases and the J segment 8 bases; nucleotides outside the gene matches: 13. The CDR3: CASRRRTGGMGDEQFF. CDR3 coding DNA: TGTGCCAGCAGGCGCCGGACAGGGGGAATGGGCGATGAGCAGTTCTTC.

There are a few counts of this clonotype. The chain joins TRBV4-2 to TRBJ2-7; D perhaps matches TRBD2 (5 bases). V lost 1 base, J lost 6 bases, and 16 bases lay in between. This CDR3 has 15 residues. Germline CDR1 and CDR2: LGHNA and YNFKEQ. The CDR3 loop reads CASSQGLERGSEQYF. CDR3 sequence (DNA): TGTGCCAGCAGCCAAGGGCTGGAGAGAGGGAGCGAGCAGTACTTC.

The chain carries TRBV7-2 and TRBJ2-5; 10 bases match TRBD2. The CDR3 sequence is 15 residues long. The germline V gene encodes CDR1 SGHTA and CDR2 FQGNSA. Losses at the gene ends were 7 bases for V and 4 bases for J; bases not matched to a gene: 9. CDR3 amino acids: CASTQGGLALETQYF. The CDR3 nucleotides read TGTGCCAGCACCCAAGGGGGACTAGCGTTAGAGACCCAGTACTTC. Combining the CDR3 with reference TRBV7-2 and TRBJ2-5 gives the whole variable domain GAGVSQSPSNKVTEKGKDVELRCDPISGHTALYWYRQSLGQGLEFLIYFQGNSAPDKSGLPSDRFSAERTGGSVSTLTIQRTQQEDSAVYLCASTQGGLALETQYFGPGTRLLVL.

The V call is TRBV19, the J call TRBJ2-7, with D perhaps matching TRBD2 (5 bases). The CDR3 covers 15 residues. Trimming cost V 9 bases and J 0 bases, with 18 bases left between them. The germline gives CDR1 LNHDA, CDR2 SQIVND (reference sequence). CDR3 residues: CARTQESGSSYEQYF. CDR3 nucleotides: TGTGCCAGGACCCAGGAAAGCGGAAGCTCCTACGAGCAGTACTTC.

The gene calls are TRBV5-5 and TRBJ2-7; no clear D. Deletions cut 5 bases from V and 1 base from J, with 10 bases between. Per germline, CDR1 SGHKS and CDR2 YYEKEE (reference sequence). The CDR3 has 13 amino acids. The CDR3: CASSPDNSYEQYF. As DNA, the CDR3 is TGTGCCAGCAGTCCAGATAATTCCTACGAGCAGTACTTC.

The CDR3 loop is CASSLRGTPRGPDTQYF. In DNA form, the CDR3 reads TGTGCCAGCAGCTTAAGGGGGACACCGAGGGGCCCAGATACGCAGTATTTT. The rearrangement uses TRBV7-6 and TRBJ2-3; TRBD1 is a possible D gene (6 bases). Between the trimmed V and J ends, which lost 2 bases and 4 bases, there was a span of 19 bases. The CDR3 sequence is 17 residues long. The germline V gene has CDR1 SGHVS and CDR2 FNYEAQ.

This clonotype was observed a few times. This rearrangement joins TRBV7-9 to TRBJ2-7; D unresolved. V dropped 7 bases and J dropped 6 bases, with 16 bases sitting between them. CDR1 and CDR2 from the germline V gene are SEHNR and FQNEAQ (reference sequence). The CDR3 loop spans 13 amino acids. The CDR3 here is CASTGPGSSEQYF. The CDR3 DNA reads as TGTGCCAGCACCGGGCCCGGGTCGAGCGAGCAGTACTTC.